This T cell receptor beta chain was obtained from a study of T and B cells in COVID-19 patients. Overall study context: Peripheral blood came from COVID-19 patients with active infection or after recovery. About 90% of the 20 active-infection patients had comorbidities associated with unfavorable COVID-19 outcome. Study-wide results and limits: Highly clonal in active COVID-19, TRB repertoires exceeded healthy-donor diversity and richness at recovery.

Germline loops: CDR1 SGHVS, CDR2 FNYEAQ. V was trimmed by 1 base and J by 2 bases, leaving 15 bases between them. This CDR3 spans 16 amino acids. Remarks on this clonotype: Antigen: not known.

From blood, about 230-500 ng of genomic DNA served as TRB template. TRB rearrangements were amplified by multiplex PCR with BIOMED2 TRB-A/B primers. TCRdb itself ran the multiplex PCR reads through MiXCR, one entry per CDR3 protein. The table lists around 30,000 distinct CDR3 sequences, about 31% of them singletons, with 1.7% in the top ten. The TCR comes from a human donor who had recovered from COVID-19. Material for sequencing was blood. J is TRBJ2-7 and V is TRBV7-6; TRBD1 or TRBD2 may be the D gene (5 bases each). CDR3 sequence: CASSLGPGGGPYEQYF. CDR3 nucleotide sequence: TGTGCCAGCAGCTTAGGACCTGGGGGTGGACCCTACGAGCAGTACTTC.